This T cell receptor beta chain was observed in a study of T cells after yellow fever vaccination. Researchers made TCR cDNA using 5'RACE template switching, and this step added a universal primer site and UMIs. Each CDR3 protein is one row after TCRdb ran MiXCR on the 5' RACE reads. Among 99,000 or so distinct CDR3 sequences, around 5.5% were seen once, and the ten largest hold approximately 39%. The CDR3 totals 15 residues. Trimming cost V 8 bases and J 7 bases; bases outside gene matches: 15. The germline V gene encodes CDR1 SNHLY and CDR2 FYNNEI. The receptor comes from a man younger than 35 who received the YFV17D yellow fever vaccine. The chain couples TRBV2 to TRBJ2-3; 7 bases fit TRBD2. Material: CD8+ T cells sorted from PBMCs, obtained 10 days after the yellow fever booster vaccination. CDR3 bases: TGTGCCAGCCTTCCCTGGACTAGGGGCGTGAATACGCAGTATTTT. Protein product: CASLPWTRGVNTQYF.